This entry concerns a single T cell receptor (beta chain). The antigen is not known. This entry belongs to a study of cytomegalovirus exposure and HLA in healthy donors. Across the whole study: Both the 120 validation repertoires and the roughly 620 first-cohort repertoires used the same platform, as reported by a later analysis.

Study conclusions and caveats: Rarity characterized most TCR sequences, yet some public TCRs appeared in many donors. Researchers catalogued approximately 170 TCR beta chains as cytomegalovirus-associated.

Assay used: immunoSEQ multiplex PCR; TCRdb lists only in-frame clones, some missing. Of approximately 170,000 clones in the sample, 70% to 90% were seen once. There are 18 residues in the CDR3. Looked up from germline, CDR1 is SGHRS and CDR2 is YFSETQ. V shed 1 base and J 4 bases; nucleotides not matched to a gene: 16. This chain connects TRBV5-1 to TRBJ1-1; the match to TRBD1 covers 7 bases. The sequence was collected from a man under 40 in good health and CMV-seropositive. The sequenced sample was PBMCs. CDR3 DNA sequence: TGCGCCAGCAGCTTGTCGGCCAGGGGGAGCGTTCAGGTCACTGAAGCTTTCTTT. It yields the protein CASSLSARGSVQVTEAFF.